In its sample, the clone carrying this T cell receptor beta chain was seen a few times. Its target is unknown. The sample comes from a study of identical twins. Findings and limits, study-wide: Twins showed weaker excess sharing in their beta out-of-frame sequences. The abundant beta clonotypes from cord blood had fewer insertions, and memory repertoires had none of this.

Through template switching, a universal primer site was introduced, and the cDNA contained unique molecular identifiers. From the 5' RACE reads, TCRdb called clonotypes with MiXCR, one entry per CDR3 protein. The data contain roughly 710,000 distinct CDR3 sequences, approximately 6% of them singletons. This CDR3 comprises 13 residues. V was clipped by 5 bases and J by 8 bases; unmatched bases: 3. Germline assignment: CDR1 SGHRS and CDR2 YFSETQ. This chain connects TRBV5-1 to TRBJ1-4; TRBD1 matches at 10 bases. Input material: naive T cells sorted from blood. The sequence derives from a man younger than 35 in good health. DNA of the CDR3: TGCGCCAGCAGGGGACAGGGGTTGGAAAAACTGTTTTTT. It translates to CASRGQGLEKLFF.